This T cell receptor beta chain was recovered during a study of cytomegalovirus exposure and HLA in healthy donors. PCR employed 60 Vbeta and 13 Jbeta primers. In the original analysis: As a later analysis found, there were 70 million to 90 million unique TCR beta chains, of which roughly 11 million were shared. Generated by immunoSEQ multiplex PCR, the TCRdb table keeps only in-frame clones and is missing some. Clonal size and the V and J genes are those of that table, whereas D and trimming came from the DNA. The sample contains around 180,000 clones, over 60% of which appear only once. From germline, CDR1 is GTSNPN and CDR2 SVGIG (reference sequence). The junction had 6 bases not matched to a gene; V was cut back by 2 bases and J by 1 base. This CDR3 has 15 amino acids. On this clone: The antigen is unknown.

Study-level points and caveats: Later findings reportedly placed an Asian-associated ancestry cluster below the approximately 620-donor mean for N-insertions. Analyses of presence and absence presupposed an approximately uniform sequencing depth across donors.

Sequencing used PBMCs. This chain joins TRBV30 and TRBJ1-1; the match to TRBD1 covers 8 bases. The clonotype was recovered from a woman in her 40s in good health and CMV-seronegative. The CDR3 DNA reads TGTGCCTGGAGTAGGCAGGGGGCAGAGAACACTGAAGCTTTCTTT. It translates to CAWSRQGAENTEAFF.